This entry concerns a single T cell receptor beta chain. What it recognizes is unknown. This entry comes from a study of vaccination effects on CD4 cells after COVID-19. Study overall: All participants had two doses of either the BNT162b2 or mRNA-1273 vaccine. Broader study findings: Vaccine- and infection-induced clones showed marked clonal contraction late following vaccination.

The authors isolated CD4+ T cells after about 10 days of culture. The authors exchanged half the medium for IL-2 medium on days 3 and 7. Assay: immunoSEQ multiplex PCR; the TCRdb copy retains only in-frame clones and omits some. The repertoire consists of about 39,000 clones, with roughly 80% occurring once and the leading ten covering 2.5% to 3.5%. The CDR3 totals 16 residues. Germline V lookup: CDR1 SEHNR, CDR2 FQNEAQ (reference sequence). Trimming removed 2 bases from V and 0 bases from J, with 13 bases in between. The chain recombines TRBV7-9 with TRBJ1-1; the D is unclear. The sequenced sample was CD4+ T cells from PBMCs cultured without peptide, obtained before COVID-19 vaccination. The clonotype originates from a human donor who received a COVID-19 vaccine. The CDR3 sequence is CASSLRSKGLNTEAFF. CDR3 bases: TGTGCCAGCAGCTTAAGGTCTAAGGGTCTGAACACTGAAGCTTTCTTT.